Listed here are 3 T cell receptor beta chains from one sample, sequenced in a study of spatial heterogeneity in lung cancer. TCRdb independently ran MiXCR on the 5' RACE reads; one entry per CDR3 protein. The sample lists 100,000 to 110,000 distinct CDR3 sequences; 3.5% to 5% were seen once. These receptors have no identified antigens. Study-level points and caveats: Counts of expanded intratumoral alpha and beta TCRs tracked tumor mutation counts.

Time point in this sample: sample taken at primary tumor resection. The sample in question was lung tumor tissue, obtained at surgery. These receptors were taken from a male donor with early-stage non-small cell lung cancer.

This clonotype was seen ten or more times. This chain connects TRBV4-1 to TRBJ2-7; TRBD1 agrees at 7 bases. Germline assignment: CDR1 MGHRA and CDR2 YSYEKL. The CDR3 totals 15 residues. V lost 5 bases to trimming and J lost 1 base; unmatched junction nucleotides: 8. CDR3 protein: CASSYVTGASYEQYF. As DNA, the CDR3 is TGCGCCAGCAGCTATGTTACAGGGGCGTCCTACGAGCAGTACTTC.

This clonotype has at least ten counts. V usage is TRBV3-1 and J usage is TRBJ1-5; D perhaps matches TRBD1 (6 bases). This CDR3 spans 15 amino acids. V lost 5 bases and J lost 2, with 13 bases in between. CDR1 is LGHDT and CDR2 is YNNKEL in the germline V gene (reference sequence). In DNA, the CDR3 is TGTGCCAGCAGCGGGACACCCGGACGCAATCAGCCCCAGCATTTT. Its protein product is CASSGTPGRNQPQHF.

This clonotype was detected ten times or more. The chain combines TRBV5-1 with TRBJ1-4, with TRBD1 matching 9 bases. CDR3 length: 14 residues. The J segment lost 8 bases and the V segment lost 4 bases, leaving 6 bases of the junction unmatched. Germline lookup yields CDR1 SGHRS and CDR2 YFSETQ. The CDR3 region has the DNA TGCGCCAGCAGCCGGACAGGGGATGAAGAAAAACTGTTTTTT. Its translation: CASSRTGDEEKLFF.